One TCR beta chain is described in this entry. At one end the junction does not follow the germline gene, possibly because of a read error. A deep-level run was used for the assay. Method: immunoSEQ multiplex PCR; TCRdb's copy keeps in-frame clones and lacks some. In the table there are approximately 980,000 clones, around 80% of which are singletons. The data were taken from a study of shared clonotypes between healthy human individuals. Germline V gene data show CDR1 as MNHNS and CDR2 as SASEGT. The CDR3 has 15 amino acids. This chain joins TRBV6-1 and TRBJ2-4; 10 nucleotides line up with TRBD1. Material for sequencing was memory CD4+ T cells sorted from blood. Subset of the sample: CD45RA-negative fraction. The receptor was isolated from a man aged 18 to 29 in good health. The CDR3 coding sequence is TGTGCCAGCAGTGAAGAGCGGGGACAGGGGTCGAGATTAGGCTTC. Translating it yields CASSEERGQGSRLGF.